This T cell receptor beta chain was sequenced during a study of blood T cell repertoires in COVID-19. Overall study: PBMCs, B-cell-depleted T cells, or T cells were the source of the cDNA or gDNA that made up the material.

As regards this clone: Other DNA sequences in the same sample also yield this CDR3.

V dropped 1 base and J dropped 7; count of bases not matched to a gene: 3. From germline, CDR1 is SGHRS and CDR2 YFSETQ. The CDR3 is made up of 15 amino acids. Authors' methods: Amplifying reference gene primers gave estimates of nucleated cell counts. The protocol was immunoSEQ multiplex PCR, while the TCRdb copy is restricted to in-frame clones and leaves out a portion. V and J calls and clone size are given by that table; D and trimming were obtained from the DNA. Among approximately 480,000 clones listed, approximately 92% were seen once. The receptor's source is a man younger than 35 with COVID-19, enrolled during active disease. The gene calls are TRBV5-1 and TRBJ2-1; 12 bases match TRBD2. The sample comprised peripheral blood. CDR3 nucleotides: TGCGCCAGCAGCTTGAGACTAGCGGGAGTTAATGAGCAGTTCTTC. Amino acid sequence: CASSLRLAGVNEQFF.